This TCR delta chain comes out of a study of gamma-delta T cells after stem cell transplantation. J lost 3 bases, V lost 3 bases, and 7 bases had no gene match. The CDR3 totals 19 residues. Germline V lookup: CDR1 GEAIGNYY, CDR2 EKD. This clone has just a few counts. TCRdb re-called the RT-PCR reads via CATT. The table has around 3,500 delta-chain clones, roughly 17% seen once. Sequenced: gamma-delta T cells. The TCR comes from a human donor. It is not recorded whose cells these are; they may come from a transplant donor. The chain carries TRDV2 and TRDJ3; 13 bases are a match to TRDD3. For the CDR3, the DNA is TGTGCCTGTGACTCTGTACTGGGGGATACGCGCTGGGACACCCGACAGATGTTTTTC. Translation gives CACDSVLGDTRWDTRQMFF.